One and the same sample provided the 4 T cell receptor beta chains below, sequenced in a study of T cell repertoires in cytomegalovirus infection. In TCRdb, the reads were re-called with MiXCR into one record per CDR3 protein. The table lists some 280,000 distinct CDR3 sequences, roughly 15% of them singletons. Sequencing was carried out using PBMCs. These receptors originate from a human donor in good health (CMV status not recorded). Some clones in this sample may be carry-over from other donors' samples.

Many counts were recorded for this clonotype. CDR3 nucleotide sequence: TGTGCCAGCAGGGGTTTAGCAGGACCCGAAAAACTGTTTTTT. This translates into CASRGLAGPEKLFF. The rearrangement links TRBV5-5 to TRBJ1-4; D is uncertain. Germline CDR1 and CDR2: SGHKS and YYEKEE (reference sequence). This CDR3 has 14 amino acids. V dropped 5 bases and J dropped 8 bases, with 16 bases sitting between them.

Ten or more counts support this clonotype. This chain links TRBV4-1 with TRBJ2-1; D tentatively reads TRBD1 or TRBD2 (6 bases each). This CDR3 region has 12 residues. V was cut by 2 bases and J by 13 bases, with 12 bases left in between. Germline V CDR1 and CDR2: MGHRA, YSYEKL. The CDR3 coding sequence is TGCGCCAGCAGCCAAAACCGGGGGCCTCAGTTCTTC. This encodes CASSQNRGPQFF.

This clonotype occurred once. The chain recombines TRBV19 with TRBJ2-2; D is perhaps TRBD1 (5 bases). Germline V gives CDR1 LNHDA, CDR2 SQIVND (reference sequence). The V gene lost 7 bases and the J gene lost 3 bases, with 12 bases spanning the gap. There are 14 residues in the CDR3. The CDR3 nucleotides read TGTGCCAGTATGGAAGGGGCGTACACCGGGGAGCTGTTTTTT. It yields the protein CASMEGAYTGELFF.

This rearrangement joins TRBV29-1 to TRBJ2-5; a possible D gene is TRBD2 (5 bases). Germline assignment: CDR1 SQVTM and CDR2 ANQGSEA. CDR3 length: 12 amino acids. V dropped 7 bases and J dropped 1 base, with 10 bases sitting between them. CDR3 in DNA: TGCAGCGCCGGGGAGTTCCAAGAGACCCAGTACTTC. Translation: CSAGEFQETQYF.